These 21 T cell receptor beta chains originate from one sample sequenced in a study of blood T cell repertoires in COVID-19. TCRdb's table, derived via immunoSEQ multiplex PCR, lists solely in-frame clones and lacks some. This table holds around 260,000 clones, over 75% found once. Sample: peripheral blood. These receptor sequences come from a human donor in a cohort sampled during active COVID-19.

The chain employs TRBV6-5 and TRBJ2-1; 9 bases line up with TRBD1. The V segment lost 4 bases and the J segment 4 bases; nucleotides outside the gene matches: 5. The V gene's germline CDR1 is MNHEY and CDR2 SVGAGI. The CDR3 is 15 residues long. The CDR3 loop reads CASSLTTGGYNEQFF. CDR3 nucleotide sequence: TGTGCCAGCAGTTTAACGACAGGGGGATACAATGAGCAGTTCTTC.

This rearrangement joins TRBV5-1 to TRBJ2-7, with 11 bases fitting TRBD1. With V trimmed by 6 bases and J by 6 bases, 8 bases remained unmatched. Germline assignment: CDR1 SGHRS and CDR2 YFSETQ. The CDR3 totals 14 residues. For the CDR3, the DNA is TGCGCCAGCACAACCGGACAGGGGGCCGCCGAGCAGTACTTC. Its protein is CASTTGQGAAEQYF.

V usage is TRBV14 and J usage is TRBJ2-7; 9 bases agree with TRBD2. CDR3 size: 15 residues. Trimming removed 4 bases from V and 3 bases from J; junction bases left unmatched: 7. Germline values: CDR1 SGHDN, CDR2 FVKESK. The CDR3 DNA reads TGTGCCAGCAGCCTTATAGCGGGAGTAATCTACGAGCAGTACTTC. This encodes CASSLIAGVIYEQYF.

The V gene is TRBV12-3 or TRBV12-4, the J gene TRBJ2-2; D is undetermined. The germline V and J ends were trimmed by 7 bases and 4 bases, with 7 bases remaining between them. This CDR3 region has 12 residues. CDR3 in DNA: TGTGCCAGCAAGCGAGCCACCGGGGAGCTGTTTTTT. Translating it yields CASKRATGELFF.

The chain has TRBV19 and TRBJ2-2; 9 bases line up with TRBD2. The germline V gene has CDR1 LNHDA and CDR2 SQIVND (reference sequence). The CDR3 runs to 15 residues. Losses at the gene ends were 1 base for V and 4 bases for J; bases not matched to a gene: 1. The CDR3 coding sequence is TGTGCCAGTAGTATAGCTAGCGGGATCACCGGGGAGCTGTTTTTT. It translates to CASSIASGITGELFF.

The chain joins TRBV15 to TRBJ2-2; D gene uncertain. Trimming pared 0 bases from V and 7 bases from J, leaving 6 bases between. The CDR3 has 13 residues. Germline CDR1 and CDR2: LNHNV and YYDKDF (reference sequence). CDR3 nucleotide sequence: TGTGCCACCAGCAGAGAGAGAGTCGGGGAGCTGTTTTTT. Protein sequence: CATSRERVGELFF.

This clone has just one count. The CDR3 sequence: CASSQVIAEQFF. CDR3 DNA: TGTGCCAGCAGCCAAGTAATAGCGGAGCAGTTCTTC. V is TRBV3-1 (or the pseudogene TRBV3-2) and J is TRBJ2-1; weak D call: TRBD2 (5 bases). V dropped 1 base and J dropped 10 bases, with 8 bases sitting between them. Germline assignment: CDR1 LGHDT and CDR2 YNNKEL (reference sequence). This CDR3 is built from 12 residues.

This rearrangement joins TRBV4-1 to TRBJ1-1; tentative D call: TRBD1 (5 bases). This CDR3 contains 13 residues. V lost 2 bases to trimming and J lost 8 bases, with 12 bases between them. CDR1 and CDR2 from the germline V gene are MGHRA and YSYEKL. The CDR3 bases are TGCGCCAGCAGCCAATACGAGCGGGACGAAGCTTTCTTT. Residues: CASSQYERDEAFF.

This clone has more than one count but fewer than ten. At one end the junction does not follow the germline gene, possibly because of a read error. The CDR3 loop reads CASSQQGVVLF. CDR3 DNA: TGTGCCAGCAGCCAACAGGGGGTGGTACTTTTT. This chain links TRBV3-1 (or the pseudogene TRBV3-2) with TRBJ2-3, with 7 nucleotides matching TRBD1. CDR1 and CDR2 (germline): LGHDT, YNNKEL (reference sequence). The CDR3 length is 11 residues.

The chain has TRBV3-1 (or the pseudogene TRBV3-2) and TRBJ1-4, with 8 positions matching TRBD1. The germline V gene has CDR1 LGHDT and CDR2 YNNKEL (reference sequence). There are 16 residues in the CDR3. Trimming took 1 base from V and 8 from J; bases not matched to a gene: 9. CDR3 amino acids: CASSQGWGQVGEKLFF. In DNA form, the CDR3 reads TGTGCCAGCAGCCAAGGGTGGGGACAGGTGGGCGAAAAACTGTTTTTT.

The V gene is TRBV6-5, the J gene TRBJ2-1, with 10 bases identical to TRBD2. V lost 0 bases and J lost 4; bases outside the gene matches: 3. Germline loops: CDR1 MNHEY, CDR2 SVGAGI. The CDR3 is 16 residues long. DNA of the CDR3: TGTGCCAGCAGTTACTCCAGGACTAGCGGTTACAATGAGCAGTTCTTC. Amino acid sequence: CASSYSRTSGYNEQFF.

The chain recombines TRBV7-9 with TRBJ1-4, with 8 bases lining up with TRBD1. The CDR3 length is 16 residues. CDR1 and CDR2 from the germline V gene are SEHNR and FQNEAQ (reference sequence). The ends lost 5 bases at V and 8 bases at J; junction bases unmatched: 13. The CDR3 reads CASSRGGGQAGEKLFF. The CDR3 DNA follows: TGTGCCAGCAGCAGGGGAGGGGGACAGGCTGGGGAAAAACTGTTTTTT.

This rearrangement joins TRBV12-5 to TRBJ1-1, with D unclear. Germline V lookup: CDR1 LGHNT, CDR2 FRNRAP. The CDR3 has 16 amino acids. The ends were cut back, 0 bases at V and 1 base at J, with 12 bases in the middle. This CDR3 is CASGLVSGFGNTEAFF. As DNA, the CDR3 is TGTGCTAGTGGTTTGGTATCGGGGTTTGGGAACACTGAAGCTTTCTTT.

This chain connects TRBV15 to TRBJ2-1; D gene unclear. V was trimmed by 0 bases and J by 10 bases, leaving 7 bases between them. Germline V gives CDR1 LNHNV, CDR2 YYDKDF (reference sequence). The CDR3 contains 12 residues. CDR3 sequence reads: CATSRDSREQFF. CDR3 DNA sequence: TGTGCCACCAGCAGAGATAGCCGGGAGCAGTTCTTC.

This clone was counted a single time. At one boundary the junction diverges from the germline segment, which might be a read error. The V call is TRBV28, the J call TRBJ1-5; D is uncertain. This CDR3 is 14 amino acids long. Germline loops: CDR1 MDHEN, CDR2 SYDVKM. The CDR3, as DNA: TGTGCCAGCAAGGGATGGGAGGGTAGTGTAGTCCGGGATTTT. Translation gives CASKGWEGSVVRDF.

Only a few counts were recorded for this clone. The gene calls are TRBV15 and TRBJ2-7; D not certain. Trimming took 0 bases from V and 5 from J, leaving 14 bases between them. Germline V gene data show CDR1 as LNHNV and CDR2 as YYDKDF (reference sequence). This CDR3 has 15 amino acids. DNA of the CDR3: TGTGCCACCAGCAGAGAGAGCTCACAACGGGACGAGCAGTACTTC. Its protein product is CATSRESSQRDEQYF.

This chain's CDR3 is CASNLGLAGANTGELFF. CDR3 nucleotide sequence: TGTGCCAGCAACCTGGGACTAGCGGGAGCGAACACCGGGGAGCTGTTTTTT. The chain has TRBV5-4 and TRBJ2-2, with TRBD2 identical over 14 bases. Per the germline V gene, CDR1 is SGHNT and CDR2 is YYREEE (reference sequence). V shed 6 bases, J shed 0 bases, and the junction held 4 bases outside the gene matches. The CDR3 runs to 17 residues.

This chain connects TRBV19 to TRBJ2-3; no clear D. Germline CDR1 LNHDA, CDR2 SQIVND (reference sequence). The CDR3 runs 13 residues. The V end lost 8 bases, the J end lost 2 bases, and 11 bases lay between the germline ends. This CDR3 is CASSKATTDTQYF. The DNA of the CDR3 is TGTGCCAGTTCAAAAGCCACCACAGATACGCAGTATTTT.

The sample holds a few counts of this clone. This chain uses TRBV19 with TRBJ1-3; D uncertain. V dropped 4 bases and J dropped 0 bases, with 10 bases sitting between them. Germline CDR1 and CDR2: LNHDA and SQIVND (reference sequence). The CDR3 loop spans 15 amino acids. The DNA for the CDR3 is TGTGCCAGTAGTAGCGGACTTTACTCTGGAAACACCATATATTTT. Translation: CASSSGLYSGNTIYF.

The chain employs TRBV7-8 and TRBJ1-2; D not resolved. V was clipped by 2 bases and J by 5 bases, with 15 bases between them. This CDR3 has 15 amino acids. Germline V CDR1 and CDR2: SGHVS, FQNEAQ. DNA of the CDR3: TGTGCCAGCAGCTTAAGCGCAGGACTATCATATGGCTACACCTTC. Translation: CASSLSAGLSYGYTF.

The CDR3 DNA reads TGTGCCAGCAGCCTCGGCACCAGCGGGAGGACCTCCGAGCAGTACTTC. It yields the protein CASSLGTSGRTSEQYF. The chain has TRBV11-2 and TRBJ2-7; 9 bases are a match to TRBD2. Germline CDR1 reads SGHAT; CDR2 reads FQNNGV. The CDR3 extends over 16 amino acids. Trimming at V came to 5 bases and at J to 6 bases, leaving 14 bases not matched to a gene.